This TCR beta chain was sequenced in a study of T-cell reconstitution after alpha-beta-depleted transplantation in children. TCRbeta library preparation incorporated unique molecular identifiers. MiXCR was run by TCRdb on the PCR reads, yielding one entry per CDR3 protein. The table records roughly 220,000 distinct CDR3 sequences, approximately 9.8% of them present only once. This CDR3 is built from 14 residues. Germline CDR1 and CDR2: SGHTA and FQGNSA. Worth noting for this clonotype: With a much larger clone just one base away, this may be a read error.

This specimen was PBMCs from the stem cell graft donor, taken from the stem cell graft. The receptor was derived from a human donor who donated a stem cell graft to a child with SCID. The chain has TRBV7-2 and TRBJ1-4; D is perhaps TRBD1 (5 bases). The CDR3 DNA reads TGTGCCAGCGGCTTATTGGGGCTGGACGAAAAACTGTTTTTT. Amino acid sequence: CASGLLGLDEKLFF.